This T cell receptor beta chain was captured in a study of human T cells and chemical hapten exposure. About the research overall: Application of 0.01% DPC to the upper back was done by patch test, with a reading at 6 days. Findings of the study overall: TCRs exceeding 1 in 1000 frequency stayed unchanged with DPC sensitization.

This clonotype has ten or more counts. No antigen is known for it. The time point is: patch test 1, 2 weeks after DPC sensitization. Treatment given: therapeutic diphenylcyclopropenone sensitization with weekly scalp DPC. Those who donated were patients with alopecia, 18 to 70 years of age, and suitable for DPC. TCRdb re-called the RACE reads through MiXCR, storing one row per CDR3 protein. The sample holds roughly 200,000 distinct CDR3 sequences, 20% to 25% seen once. V lost 10 bases, J lost 3 bases, and 19 bases lay in between. Per germline, CDR1 ENHRY and CDR2 SYGVKD. There are 14 residues in the CDR3.

The sample in question was whole blood, obtained in connection with sensitization to the hapten diphenylcyclopropenone (DPC). This TCR was sampled from a woman aged 50 to 65 with alopecia areata. Some clones in this sample may be carry-over from other donors' samples. This chain links TRBV10-3 with TRBJ2-7; a possible D gene is TRBD1 (5 bases). The CDR3 coding sequence is TGTGCCACTGCCCCTTCGGGCAGGGACTACGAGCAGTACTTC. It translates to CATAPSGRDYEQYF.